These 8 T cell receptor beta chains came from one sample sequenced in a study of cytotoxic CD8 clonotypes in ibrutinib-treated CLL. The assay was immunoSEQ multiplex PCR, and TCRdb's table has in-frame clones only and misses some. The sample consists of some 140,000 clones, around 80% of them appearing once. Sample: PBMCs, taken after 24 months of ibrutinib treatment. Source of these receptors: a human donor with chronic lymphocytic leukemia.

This clone has just a few counts. The chain combines TRBV28 with TRBJ1-6; D uncertain. This CDR3 has 12 residues. V lost 7 bases and J lost 9, with 10 bases in between. From germline, CDR1 is MDHEN and CDR2 SYDVKM. The CDR3 DNA reads as TGTGCCAGCATGCAGGAGGTTTCACCCCTCCACTTT. The encoded protein is CASMQEVSPLHF.

In its sample, this clone was seen once. The DNA of the CDR3 is TGTGCCAGCAGCCCAGGGATTTATGAAAAACTGTTTTTT. It specifies CASSPGIYEKLFF. V gene TRBV14 combines with J gene TRBJ1-4; possibly TRBD1 for D (5 bases). Per the germline V gene, CDR1 is SGHDN and CDR2 is FVKESK. Trimming left V 4 bases short and J 6 bases short, with 9 bases between. The CDR3 is made up of 13 amino acids.

The J gene is TRBJ2-7, the V gene TRBV7-6, with 12 bases matching TRBD1. The length of the CDR3 is 17 residues. Germline V gene sequence: CDR1 SGHVS, CDR2 FNYEAQ. V lost 1 base and J lost 1; bases outside the gene matches: 5. CDR3 nucleotides: TGTGCCAGCAGCTTAGACCTGGGACAGGGGGCGTCCTACGAGCAGTACTTC. It encodes CASSLDLGQGASYEQYF.

The chain carries TRBV7-2 and TRBJ2-1, with D tentatively TRBD1 or TRBD2 (5 bases each). V was shortened by 5 bases and J by 13 bases, with 15 bases between the two germline ends. The germline V gene has CDR1 SGHTA and CDR2 FQGNSA. The CDR3 spans 12 residues. In DNA, the CDR3 is TGTGCCAGCAGCACTCCACCGGGACCCCAGTTCTTC. Its protein is CASSTPPGPQFF.

The J gene is TRBJ1-2, the V gene TRBV7-6; 7 positions agree with TRBD1. The V segment lost 1 base and the J segment 7 bases; nucleotides outside the gene matches: 9. The germline CDR1 and CDR2 sequences are SGHVS and FNYEAQ. The CDR3 consists of 15 residues. CDR3 DNA: TGTGCCAGCAGCTTAGATCTCGGCAGGGGGGTTGGCTACACCTTC. Its protein product is CASSLDLGRGVGYTF.

In this sample, this clone turned up once. The rearrangement links TRBV28 to TRBJ1-2, with D possibly being TRBD1 (6 bases). V was shortened by 3 bases and J by 8 bases, with 16 bases between the two germline ends. This CDR3 is built from 14 residues. CDR1 is MDHEN and CDR2 is SYDVKM in the germline V gene. CDR3 in amino acids: CASSLSGTSGGYTF. The DNA for the CDR3 is TGTGCCAGCAGTTTGTCCGGGACAAGTGGAGGCTACACCTTC.

This clone appeared a few times. V gene TRBV6-5 combines with J gene TRBJ1-1; D is unresolved. The germline V gene encodes CDR1 MNHEY and CDR2 SVGAGI. The V end was cut by 2 bases, the J end by 3 bases, with 7 bases between. This CDR3 is 13 amino acids long. CDR3 loop: CASSYRDDTEAFF. Here the CDR3 DNA reads TGTGCCAGCAGTTACAGGGATGACACTGAAGCTTTCTTT.

This clone was detected only once. The chain has TRBV27 and TRBJ1-6; possible D gene TRBD1, 6 bases. The germline gives CDR1 MNHEY, CDR2 SMNVEV (reference sequence). The CDR3 sequence is 14 residues long. V gave up 5 bases and J gave up 10 bases, with 15 bases separating them. In DNA, the CDR3 is TGTGCCAGCAGTCCCACAGGGATAACATCACCCCTCCACTTT. Its translation is CASSPTGITSPLHF.